This T cell receptor beta chain was captured in a study of shared clonotypes between healthy human individuals. Turning to the study itself: A couple of female and three male donors aged 18 to 49 were enrolled.

Each subset's genomic DNA was split evenly across several immunoSEQ plates. Unsorted PBMC DNA was sequenced on ten immunoSEQ deep assay plates. Profiling relied on immunoSEQ multiplex PCR, and the TCRdb table lists in-frame clones only, not all of them. The sample shows about 480,000 clones, 60% to 80% of them seen only once. Trimming took 3 bases from V and 2 from J, leaving 23 bases between them. The V gene's germline CDR1 is MDHEN and CDR2 SYDVKM. This CDR3 contains 19 residues. Donors comprised only Caucasian adults living in Nashville, Tennessee. The genes are TRBV28 and TRBJ2-4, with D unresolved. This receptor was obtained from a woman between 35 and 50 years old in good health. Some clones in this sample may be carry-over from other donors' samples. Specimen: PBMCs. The CDR3 region has the DNA TGTGCCAGCAGTTTCTCTTTCTGGACGGAGAAGGAATCCAAAAACATTCAGTACTTC. It translates to CASSFSFWTEKESKNIQYF.